The 17 T cell receptor beta chains reported below all come from one sample, sequenced in a study of blood T cell repertoires in COVID-19. Method: immunoSEQ multiplex PCR; TCRdb's copy keeps in-frame clones and lacks some. The sample lists 95,000 to 150,000 clones, almost 90% occurring once. Sequencing input: peripheral blood. Source of these receptors: a woman in her fifties or sixties with active or convalescent COVID-19.

The chain has TRBV7-2 and TRBJ1-2, with 12 nucleotides matching TRBD1. The CDR3 runs to 16 residues. The germline V gene has CDR1 SGHTA and CDR2 FQGNSA. After removal of 4 bases from V and 8 bases from J, the junction contained 11 bases not matched to a gene. CDR3: CASSSPGTGGVRGYTF. The CDR3 DNA reads as TGTGCCAGCAGCTCCCCTGGGACAGGGGGCGTGCGGGGCTACACCTTC.

J is TRBJ1-6 and V is TRBV7-2; no clear D gene. Trimming stripped 6 bases from V and 6 bases from J, with 9 bases between. The CDR3 consists of 13 residues. Looked up from germline, CDR1 is SGHTA and CDR2 is FQGNSA. CDR3 nucleotides: TGTGCCAGCAGTCTGCAGTCTAATTCACCCCTCCACTTT. Translating gives CASSLQSNSPLHF.

V gene TRBV24-1 combines with J gene TRBJ2-7; tentative D call: TRBD2 (5 bases). V shed 2 bases and J shed 3 bases, with 7 bases lying between them. CDR1 and CDR2 from the germline V gene are KGHDR and SFDVKD. There are 13 residues in the CDR3. The CDR3 region is CATSDSRDYEQYF. CDR3 nucleotides: TGTGCCACCAGTGATTCCCGGGACTACGAGCAGTACTTC.

The CDR3 spells CASSSFVLNTEAFF. The CDR3 DNA is TGTGCCAGCAGTAGCTTCGTCCTGAACACTGAAGCTTTCTTT. J is TRBJ1-1 and V is TRBV28; D unclear. This CDR3 has 14 amino acids. The V end lost 5 bases, the J end lost 0 bases, and 10 bases lay between the germline ends. CDR1 is MDHEN and CDR2 is SYDVKM in the germline V gene.

The V call is TRBV6-5, the J call TRBJ2-7; 9 bases fit TRBD1. The V gene end was trimmed by 7 bases and the J gene end by 7 bases; junction bases not matched to a gene: 8. The germline V gene encodes CDR1 MNHEY and CDR2 SVGAGI. The CDR3 sequence is 13 residues long. The CDR3, as DNA: TGTGCCAGCAACCTACAGGGGGCGCGTGAGCAGTACTTC. Residues: CASNLQGAREQYF.

This clone was recorded only once. The chain recombines TRBV5-4 with TRBJ2-3; a possible D gene is TRBD2 (6 bases). Germline loops: CDR1 SGHNT, CDR2 YYREEE (reference sequence). CDR3 length: 12 residues. V dropped 4 bases and J dropped 6 bases, with 9 bases sitting between them. CDR3 sequence (DNA): TGTGCCAGCAGCCTAACTAGCGATACGCAGTATTTT. Residues: CASSLTSDTQYF.

The chain links TRBV7-6 to TRBJ2-2, with D possibly being TRBD2 (5 bases). There are 17 residues in the CDR3. V was cut by 5 bases and J by 6 bases, with 22 bases left in between. Per the germline V gene, CDR1 is SGHVS and CDR2 is FNYEAQ. The CDR3 loop is CASSPRTAGGAAGELFF. The CDR3 nucleotides read TGTGCCAGCAGCCCCAGGACGGCGGGCGGTGCGGCCGGGGAGCTGTTTTTT. The full variable domain, in which reference TRBV7-6 and TRBJ2-2 provide the parts outside the CDR3, is GAGVSQSPRYKVTKRGQDVALRCDPISGHVSLYWYRQALGQGPEFLTYFNYEAQQDKSGLPNDRFSAERPEGSISTLTIQRTEQRDSAMYRCASSPRTAGGAAGELFFGEGSRLTVL.

In its sample, this clone was seen once. The V call is TRBV6-1, the J call TRBJ2-1; D is unresolved. Germline CDR1 MNHNS, CDR2 SASEGT. Deletions cut 0 bases from V and 5 bases from J, with 8 bases between. The CDR3 totals 14 residues. CDR3 sequence (DNA): TGTGCCAGCAGTGAAGCGGGCTGGCACAATGAGCAGTTCTTC. As protein: CASSEAGWHNEQFF.

The chain combines TRBV20-1 with TRBJ2-1, with TRBD2 matching 8 bases. J lost 5 bases, V lost 3 bases, and 6 bases had no gene match. CDR3 length equals 14 residues. Per the germline V gene, CDR1 is DFQATT and CDR2 is SNEGSKA (reference sequence). CDR3 in DNA: TGCAGTGCTAGTCCTAGCGGGTACCACAATGAGCAGTTCTTC. Encoded protein: CSASPSGYHNEQFF.

The chain carries TRBV2 and TRBJ2-3, with D maybe TRBD2 (6 bases). The CDR3 is 14 residues long. The V and J ends lost 6 bases and 1 base respectively, with 11 bases between them. CDR1 is SNHLY and CDR2 is FYNNEI in the germline V gene. CDR3 in DNA: TGTGCCAGCAGGGAAAAGCGGGGCACAGATACGCAGTATTTT. Translation: CASREKRGTDTQYF.

This clone has a single count. The chain uses TRBV18 and TRBJ1-4; 8 bases align to TRBD1. V shed 8 bases, J shed 6 bases, and the junction held 5 bases outside the gene matches. Germline lookup yields CDR1 KGHSH and CDR2 LQKENI. The CDR3 has 13 residues. The DNA of the CDR3 is TGTGCCAGCCAGGACAGGGAGGATGAAAAACTGTTTTTT. This translates into CASQDREDEKLFF.

The rearrangement uses TRBV5-1 and TRBJ2-1; D perhaps matches TRBD2 (7 bases). V lost 0 bases, J lost 3 bases, and 13 bases lay in between. The CDR3 spans 16 residues. Germline-derived CDR1 and CDR2 are SGHRS and YFSETQ. DNA for the CDR3: TGCGCCAGCAGCTTGGCCGGGGGGCCTAACTACAATGAGCAGTTCTTC. It translates to CASSLAGGPNYNEQFF.

The chain joins TRBV6-2 or TRBV6-3 to TRBJ2-2; TRBD2 agrees at 7 bases. The CDR3 loop spans 16 amino acids. After removal of 4 bases from V and 6 bases from J, the junction contained 11 bases not matched to a gene. The germline V gene encodes CDR1 MNHEY and CDR2 SVGEGT. CDR3 DNA sequence: TGTGCCAGCAGTTTACTGGCCGGGACTAAGGCCGGGGAGCTGTTTTTT. It codes for CASSLLAGTKAGELFF.

The chain is built from TRBV4-3 and TRBJ2-3; D is possibly TRBD2 (5 bases). This CDR3 comprises 15 residues. Germline assignment: CDR1 LGHNA and CDR2 YSLEER. Trimming pared 0 bases from V and 6 bases from J, leaving 13 bases between. The CDR3 here is CASSQDPRPGDTQYF. The CDR3 nucleotides read TGCGCCAGCAGCCAAGATCCGAGACCGGGGGATACGCAGTATTTT.

The chain has TRBV5-1 and TRBJ2-1, with unresolved D. V lost 0 bases and J lost 5, with 9 bases in between. This CDR3 spans 14 amino acids. The germline gives CDR1 SGHRS, CDR2 YFSETQ. DNA for the CDR3: TGCGCCAGCAGCTTGGGCCTAGTAAACAATGAGCAGTTCTTC. Its translation: CASSLGLVNNEQFF.

Written as DNA, the CDR3 is TGTGCCAGCAGCATTTATACGGGACAGGGGACGTATTCCTCCTCCTACGAGCAGTACTTC. It specifies CASSIYTGQGTYSSSYEQYF. The chain uses TRBV7-9 and TRBJ2-7; 10 bases are a match to TRBD1. CDR3 length equals 20 residues. Germline assignment: CDR1 SEHNR and CDR2 FQNEAQ (reference sequence). V trimming: 5 bases; J trimming: 0 bases; junction bases outside the gene matches: 19.

This chain uses TRBV5-1 with TRBJ1-6; 8 bases map to TRBD1. CDR1 is SGHRS, CDR2 YFSETQ, per germline. With V trimmed by 6 bases and J by 10 bases, 12 bases remained unmatched. The CDR3 sequence is 15 residues long. CDR3 bases: TGCGCCAGCACCTTAGCTCTACAGGGGGGATCACCCCTCCACTTT. As protein: CASTLALQGGSPLHF.